This paragraph covers one T cell receptor beta chain sequence. Only in-frame clones appear in the TCRdb table, and some are missing; sequencing was by immunoSEQ multiplex PCR. Of approximately 150,000 clones listed, roughly nine tenths are singletons. This sample is part of a study of control samples from healthy donors and cancer patients. The V and J ends lost 5 bases and 0 bases respectively, with 12 bases between them. The CDR3 consists of 15 residues. CDR1 and CDR2 from the germline V gene are SGHVS and FNYEAQ. This TCR derives from a middle-aged man with head and neck cancer. The V gene is TRBV7-6, the J gene TRBJ2-3; no reliable D call. Sequencing used PBMCs. DNA for the CDR3: TGTGCCAGCAGCCCGCGCGGAGCTAGCACAGATACGCAGTATTTT. Encoded protein: CASSPRGASTDTQYF.